What follows describes a single TCR beta chain. These data originate in a study of shared clonotypes between healthy human individuals. Study context: Donors were two women and a few men aged 18 to 49.

TCRdb's table, derived via immunoSEQ multiplex PCR, lists solely in-frame clones and lacks some. The sample lists about 980,000 clones, about 80% occurring once. Per germline, CDR1 MDHEN and CDR2 SYDVKM. The CDR3 consists of 15 residues. The ends lost 5 bases at V and 1 base at J; junction bases unmatched: 3. The sample comprised memory CD4+ T cells sorted from blood. Subset of the sample: CD45RA-negative fraction. This sequence joins TRBV28 and TRBJ2-3; TRBD2 agrees at 10 bases. The origin of this receptor is a man younger than 30 in good health. CDR3 nucleotide sequence: TGTGCCAGCAGTAGAGCGGGGGGGCGCACAGATACGCAGTATTTT. Encoded protein: CASSRAGGRTDTQYF.